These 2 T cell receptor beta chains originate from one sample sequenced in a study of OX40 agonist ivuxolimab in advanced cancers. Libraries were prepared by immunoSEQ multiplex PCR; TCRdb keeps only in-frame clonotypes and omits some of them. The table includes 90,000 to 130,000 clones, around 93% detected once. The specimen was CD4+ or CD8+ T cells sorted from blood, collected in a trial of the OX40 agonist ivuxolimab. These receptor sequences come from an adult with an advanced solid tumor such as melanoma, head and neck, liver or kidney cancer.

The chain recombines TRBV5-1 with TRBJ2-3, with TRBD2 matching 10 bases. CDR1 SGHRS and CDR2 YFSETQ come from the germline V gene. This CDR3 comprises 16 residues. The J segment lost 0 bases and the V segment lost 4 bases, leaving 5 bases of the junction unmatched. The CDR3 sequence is CASSEPSGSSTDTQYF. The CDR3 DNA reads TGCGCCAGCAGCGAGCCTAGCGGGAGCAGCACAGATACGCAGTATTTT. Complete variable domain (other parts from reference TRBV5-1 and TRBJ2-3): KAGVTQTPRYLIKTRGQQVTLSCSPISGHRSVSWYQQTPGQGLQFLFEYFSETQRNKGNFPGRFSGRQFSNSRSEMNVSTLELGDSALYLCASSEPSGSSTDTQYFGPGTRLTVL.

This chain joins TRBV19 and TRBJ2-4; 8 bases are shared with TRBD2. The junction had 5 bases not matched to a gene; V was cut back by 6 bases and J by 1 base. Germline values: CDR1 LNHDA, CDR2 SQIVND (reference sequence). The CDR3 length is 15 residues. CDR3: CASRDQREAKNIQYF. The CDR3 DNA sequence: TGTGCCAGTAGAGACCAGCGGGAGGCCAAAAACATTCAGTACTTC.